This entry lists 31 T cell receptor beta chains sequenced from one sample in a study of regulatory T cells in long-lasting Graves disease. The TCR beta library used iRepertoire HTBI primers with Arm-PCR amplification of CDR3. TCRdb re-analysed the multiplex PCR reads in MiXCR, keeping a single row per CDR3 protein. The sample records 350,000 to 450,000 distinct CDR3 sequences, 15% being singletons. Time point: newly diagnosed GD, antithyroid drugs for less than 3 months. Scientists built the TCR library using RNA that was extracted from PBMCs. This sample also appeared in a second study, on T cells in Graves' hyperthyroidism and ophthalmopathy.

Sequences were derived from peripheral blood mononuclear cells (PBMCs), sampled at new diagnosis, from a patient treated with antithyroid drugs. These receptors were obtained from a woman under 40 with Graves disease.

In this sample, this clonotype turned up many times. V usage is TRBV3-1 and J usage is TRBJ2-2; D possibly corresponds to TRBD1 (5 bases). Trimming left V 0 bases short and J 5 bases short, with 10 bases between. Per the germline V gene, CDR1 is LGHDT and CDR2 is YNNKEL (reference sequence). This CDR3 has 15 residues. CDR3 in amino acids: CASSQEGARTGELFF. The CDR3 DNA reads TGTGCCAGCAGCCAAGAAGGGGCGCGGACCGGGGAGCTGTTTTTT. Full variable domain (rest looked up from reference TRBV3-1 and TRBJ2-2): DTAVSQTPKYLVTQMGNDKSIKCEQNLGHDTMYWYKQDSKKFLKIMFSYNNKELIINETVPNRFSPKSPDKAHLNLHINSLELGDSAVYFCASSQEGARTGELFFGEGSRLTVL.

This chain connects TRBV19 to TRBJ2-3; 7 bases are shared with TRBD1. Germline-derived CDR1 and CDR2 are LNHDA and SQIVND (reference sequence). This CDR3 spans 14 amino acids. The trim removed 3 bases at V and 4 bases at J, leaving 4 bases unmatched. The CDR3 bases are TGTGCCAGTAGTATTGGAAGGGGGCCAGATACGCAGTATTTT. Translation gives CASSIGRGPDTQYF.

This clonotype was seen at least ten times. The chain joins TRBV5-1 to TRBJ2-1; maybe TRBD2 (6 bases). Trimming pared 2 bases from V and 5 bases from J, leaving 14 bases between. The V gene's germline CDR1 is SGHRS and CDR2 YFSETQ. The CDR3 spans 15 residues. The CDR3 bases are TGCGCCAGCAGCTTTTCTCAGGGAGGCCACAATGAGCAGTTCTTC. Encoded protein: CASSFSQGGHNEQFF.

The chain recombines TRBV10-3 with TRBJ2-1; 14 bases line up with TRBD2. Germline lookup yields CDR1 ENHRY and CDR2 SYGVKD. The CDR3 runs 17 residues. J lost 7 bases, V lost 1 base, and 6 bases had no gene match. Written as DNA, the CDR3 is TGTGCCATCAGTGAGTACGAGGGGACTAGCGGGGGAAATGAGCAGTTCTTC. As protein: CAISEYEGTSGGNEQFF.

This clonotype was recorded many times. The J gene is TRBJ1-1, the V gene TRBV27; 8 bases agree with TRBD1. The CDR3 is made up of 19 amino acids. Germline values: CDR1 MNHEY, CDR2 SMNVEV (reference sequence). J gave up 5 bases and V 0 bases, and 17 bases lay outside the gene matches. The CDR3 loop reads CASSLSLDRGPGSGTEAFF. CDR3 sequence (DNA): TGTGCCAGCAGTTTATCTCTCGACAGGGGACCAGGTTCCGGGACTGAAGCTTTCTTT.

This clonotype was recorded at least ten times. The chain carries TRBV2 and TRBJ2-7; 7 bases map to TRBD1. Germline assignment: CDR1 SNHLY and CDR2 FYNNEI. CDR3 size: 14 residues. The ends lost 6 bases at V and 9 bases at J; junction bases unmatched: 14. The DNA for the CDR3 is TGTGCCAGCAGGCCCGACAGGGATACTACGGTGCAGTACTTC. This translates into CASRPDRDTTVQYF.

The V call is TRBV20-1, the J call TRBJ2-7; 7 bases map to TRBD2. Looked up from germline, CDR1 is DFQATT and CDR2 is SNEGSKA (reference sequence). This CDR3 has 12 residues. J was trimmed by 6 bases and V by 0 bases; bases with no gene match: 2. CDR3 nucleotides: TGCAGTGCTAGAGAGGCTAGCGGCGAGCAGTACTTC. This encodes CSAREASGEQYF.

The J gene is TRBJ1-2, the V gene TRBV25-1, with 8 nucleotides matching TRBD1. Germline loops: CDR1 MGHDK, CDR2 SYGVNS. CDR3 length equals 14 residues. Unmatched junction bases numbered 8, after V lost 7 bases and J lost 4 bases. CDR3 residues: CASTRTGKFYGYTF. The CDR3 nucleotides read TGTGCCAGCACCCGGACAGGGAAATTCTATGGCTACACCTTC.

There are a few counts of this clonotype. The V and J genes are TRBV25-1 and TRBJ2-3, with 7 bases that match TRBD2. J lost 6 bases, V lost 1 base, and 7 bases had no gene match. CDR1 MGHDK and CDR2 SYGVNS come from the germline V gene. CDR3 length equals 15 residues. The DNA of the CDR3 is TGTGCCAGCAGTGAATCGCAGGGAGGGTGGGATACGCAGTATTTT. This translates into CASSESQGGWDTQYF.

This clonotype was seen a handful of times. One junction end does not reproduce the germline sequence, and a read error may be involved. J is TRBJ1-2 and V is TRBV7-9, with D possibly matching TRBD1 (5 bases). The CDR3 runs to 13 residues. Germline V gene data show CDR1 as SEHNR and CDR2 as FQNEAQ (reference sequence). In DNA, the CDR3 is TGTGTCAGCAGCTTAGAAGGGGAGGGTGGCTACACCTTC. Translation gives CVSSLEGEGGYTF.

A few counts support this clonotype. V usage is TRBV7-9 and J usage is TRBJ2-1; the D is unclear. The ends were cut back, 5 bases at V and 5 bases at J, with 4 bases in the middle. The CDR3 runs to 11 residues. Germline loops: CDR1 SEHNR, CDR2 FQNEAQ (reference sequence). The CDR3 reads CASSTHNEQFF. CDR3 in DNA: TGTGCCAGCAGCACACACAATGAGCAGTTCTTC.

This clonotype was observed a few times. This may be a read error: a much more frequent sequence differs by one nucleotide. The CDR3 region has the DNA TGTGCCGGCAGCTCGGGACGGAATAACTATGGCTACACCTTC. Its protein is CAGSSGRNNYGYTF. This chain joins TRBV7-9 and TRBJ1-2; TRBD1 might be the D (5 bases). Germline CDR1 reads SEHNR; CDR2 reads FQNEAQ (reference sequence). The CDR3 length is 14 residues.

This clonotype was seen at least ten times. This chain connects TRBV7-8 to TRBJ1-1; D is unclear. The CDR3 sequence is 12 residues long. CDR1 is SGHVS and CDR2 is FQNEAQ in the germline V gene. Trimming took 6 bases from V and 2 from J, leaving 7 bases between them. This CDR3 is CASSWVNTEAFF. The DNA for the CDR3 is TGTGCCAGCAGTTGGGTTAACACTGAAGCTTTCTTT. Full variable domain (remainder filled in from reference TRBV7-8 and TRBJ1-1): GAGVSQSPRYKVAKRGQDVALRCDPISGHVSLFWYQQALGQGPEFLTYFQNEAQLDKSGLPSDRFFAERPEGSVSTLKIQRTQQEDSAVYLCASSWVNTEAFFGQGTRLTVV.

The CDR3: CASPLRQGDTNIQYF. The CDR3 bases are TGTGCCAGCCCCCTCAGGCAGGGAGATACGAACATTCAGTACTTC. This chain connects TRBV6-1 to TRBJ2-4; D may correspond to TRBD1 or TRBD2 (5 bases each). The V gene's germline CDR1 is MNHNS and CDR2 SASEGT. The V end lost 8 bases, the J end lost 7 bases, and 21 bases lay between the germline ends. The CDR3 extends over 15 amino acids.

V is TRBV7-2 and J is TRBJ2-7; D call uncertain. The CDR3 spans 14 residues. The V and J ends lost 3 bases and 3 bases respectively, with 12 bases between them. Germline V gene data show CDR1 as SGHTA and CDR2 as FQGNSA. CDR3 nucleotide sequence: TGTGCCAGCAGCTTGGAAGGCCGGCTCTACGAGCAGTACTTC. Translating gives CASSLEGRLYEQYF.

This clonotype was seen only a few times. One base away lies a much larger clone, so this may be a sequencing read error. This rearrangement joins TRBV18 to TRBJ1-5, with no clear D. CDR1 and CDR2 (germline): KGHSH, LQKENI. This CDR3 is 12 amino acids long. The CDR3 DNA is TGTGCCAGCTTACCACCGGATCAGCCCCAGCATTTT. Amino acids: CASLPPDQPQHF.

This clonotype has at least ten counts. The chain has TRBV28 and TRBJ2-7; possible D gene TRBD2, 5 bases. The CDR3 covers 14 residues. Germline V gene lookup returns CDR1 MDHEN and CDR2 SYDVKM. Trimming took 6 bases from V and 0 from J, leaving 12 bases between them. CDR3 nucleotides: TGTGCCAGCAGCCCCGTGGGGAGCTCCTACGAGCAGTACTTC. As protein: CASSPVGSSYEQYF.

This clonotype has a handful of counts. This chain joins TRBV20-1 and TRBJ1-1; D might be TRBD1 (5 bases). The CDR3 is 13 amino acids. V lost 4 bases to trimming and J lost 2 bases, with 11 bases between them. Per germline, CDR1 DFQATT and CDR2 SNEGSKA (reference sequence). In DNA, the CDR3 is TGCAGTGCTACCTTCGGGGGTAACACTGAAGCTTTCTTT. The encoded protein is CSATFGGNTEAFF.

This clonotype was detected many times. The gene calls are TRBV30 and TRBJ2-1, with 10 bases matching TRBD2. The V segment lost 5 bases and the J segment 5 bases; nucleotides outside the gene matches: 12. CDR1 is GTSNPN and CDR2 is SVGIG in the germline V gene (reference sequence). The CDR3 is 16 amino acids. CDR3 in DNA: TGTGCCTGGGACAAGCGGGAGGGCTTCCCCCACAATGAGCAGTTCTTC. As protein: CAWDKREGFPHNEQFF.

This clonotype occurred a few times. This chain connects TRBV28 to TRBJ2-6; TRBD2 is a possible D gene (5 bases). This CDR3 is built from 15 residues. V shed 3 bases and J shed 1 base, with 7 bases lying between them. Per the germline V gene, CDR1 is MDHEN and CDR2 is SYDVKM. In nucleotides, the CDR3 is TGTGCCAGCAGTTTTTTAGCGTCTGGGGCCAACGTCCTGACTTTC. Protein: CASSFLASGANVLTF.

This clonotype was observed a few times. The chain is built from TRBV19 and TRBJ2-5; 10 nucleotides match TRBD2. This CDR3 is 16 amino acids long. Germline V gene sequence: CDR1 LNHDA, CDR2 SQIVND (reference sequence). V lost 3 bases, J lost 5 bases, and 9 bases stayed unmatched. CDR3 protein: CASSMGTSESGETQYF. The CDR3 region has the DNA TGTGCCAGTAGTATGGGGACTAGCGAGTCGGGGGAGACCCAGTACTTC.

This clonotype was recorded at least ten times. The chain couples TRBV20-1 to TRBJ2-1; 10 nucleotides agree with TRBD2. The length of the CDR3 is 15 residues. Germline CDR1 and CDR2: DFQATT and SNEGSKA (reference sequence). V dropped 3 bases and J dropped 7; count of bases not matched to a gene: 9. For the CDR3, the DNA is TGCAGTGCTAGCGGCTCTAGCGGGAGTGGAAATGAGCAGTTCTTC. This sequence encodes CSASGSSGSGNEQFF.

This clonotype was recorded many times. The J gene is TRBJ2-1, the V gene TRBV2; D is unclear. Germline lookup yields CDR1 SNHLY and CDR2 FYNNEI. V shed 8 bases and J shed 5 bases, with 22 bases lying between them. There are 16 residues in the CDR3. The CDR3 is CASRPKYIVINNEQFF. CDR3 nucleotide sequence: TGTGCCAGCCGCCCAAAGTATATAGTAATCAACAATGAGCAGTTCTTC. Variable domain in full (rest from reference TRBV2 and TRBJ2-1): EPEVTQTPSHQVTQMGQEVILRCVPISNHLYFYWYRQILGQKVEFLVSFYNNEISEKSEIFDDQFSVERPDGSNFTLKIRSTKLEDSAMYFCASRPKYIVINNEQFFGPGTRLTVL.

This clonotype was detected only a few times. The chain recombines TRBV5-1 with TRBJ1-3, with D hard to call. The CDR3 totals 14 residues. Germline CDR1 and CDR2: SGHRS and YFSETQ. Trimming cost V 1 base and J 3 bases, with 8 bases left between them. The DNA for the CDR3 is TGCGCCAGCAGCTTGAACAGCGATGGAAACACCATATATTTT. Translation gives CASSLNSDGNTIYF.

The V and J genes are TRBV6-1 and TRBJ2-1; 9 bases fit TRBD1. Germline CDR1 MNHNS, CDR2 SASEGT. V shed 6 bases and J 4 bases; nucleotides not matched to a gene: 10. The CDR3 sequence is 16 residues long. CDR3 nucleotide sequence: TGTGCCAGCAGCTCGGCCGGGGGACAGGGATACAATGAGCAGTTCTTC. This gives the protein CASSSAGGQGYNEQFF.

A word on this clonotype: With only one base between it and a far larger clone, this is likely a read error. V gene TRBV7-2 combines with J gene TRBJ1-5; D not certain. The CDR3 spans 12 residues. Germline V lookup: CDR1 SGHTA, CDR2 FQGNSA. The germline V and J ends were trimmed by 6 bases and 3 bases, with 6 bases remaining between them. CDR3 coding DNA: TGTGCCAGCAGGTCAGACAATCAGCCCCAGCATTTT. This codes for CASRSDNQPQHF.

This clonotype was counted a few times. The chain recombines TRBV19 with TRBJ1-1; TRBD1 matches 8 bases. CDR3 length equals 13 residues. V dropped 4 bases and J dropped 5; count of bases not matched to a gene: 3. Per the germline V gene, CDR1 is LNHDA and CDR2 is SQIVND (reference sequence). In DNA form, the CDR3 reads TGTGCCAGTAGTAGGACAGGGTGGACTGAAGCTTTCTTT. It encodes CASSRTGWTEAFF.

This clonotype was counted ten times or more. The CDR3 loop reads CAWTSGTYPPTQYF. As DNA, the CDR3 is TGTGCCTGGACTAGCGGGACCTACCCACCCACGCAGTATTTT. The chain recombines TRBV30 with TRBJ2-3, with TRBD2 matching over 9 bases. The germline V gene encodes CDR1 GTSNPN and CDR2 SVGIG (reference sequence). The V segment lost 4 bases and the J segment 9 bases; nucleotides outside the gene matches: 11. The CDR3 totals 14 residues. The complete variable domain, with remaining parts taken from reference TRBV30 and TRBJ2-3, reads SQTIHQWPATLVQPVGSPLSLECTVEGTSNPNLYWYRQAAGRGLQLLFYSVGIGQISSEVPQNLSASRPQDRQFILSSKKLLLSDSGFYLCAWTSGTYPPTQYFGPGTRLTVL.

This clonotype came up a few times. This chain links TRBV5-8 with TRBJ1-2, with D possibly TRBD1 on 5 matching bases. The CDR3 totals 11 residues. Germline V gene lookup returns CDR1 SGHTS and CDR2 YDEGEE. V was shortened by 7 bases and J by 7 bases, with 11 bases between the two germline ends. The CDR3 nucleotides are TGTGCCAGCGGGGACCGCTTTGGCTACACCTTC. Encoded protein: CASGDRFGYTF.

This clonotype has a handful of counts. This chain connects TRBV11-3 to TRBJ2-1; D is possibly TRBD1 (5 bases). Deletions cut 1 base from V and 6 bases from J, with 10 bases between. CDR1 and CDR2 from the germline V gene are SGHNT and YENEEA. This CDR3 spans 14 amino acids. CDR3: CASSLVAGPNEQFF. The CDR3 nucleotides read TGTGCCAGCAGCTTAGTTGCAGGGCCCAATGAGCAGTTCTTC.

The chain employs TRBV20-1 and TRBJ2-1; 9 nucleotides line up with TRBD2. The germline V gene has CDR1 DFQATT and CDR2 SNEGSKA (reference sequence). The CDR3 is made up of 15 amino acids. The ends lost 6 bases at V and 12 bases at J; junction bases unmatched: 18. The CDR3 here is CSAARWAGGSDGQFF. The CDR3 DNA is TGCAGTGCCGCCCGGTGGGCGGGAGGGTCGGATGGGCAGTTCTTC.